This T cell receptor (beta chain) was identified during a study of regulatory T cells in long-lasting Graves disease. With regard to this clonotype: The antigen is not known.

The time point denotes: persistent/refractory GD, antithyroid drugs over 5 years with positive TRAb. The TCR library was prepared using RNA isolated from PBMCs. Study findings and constraints: The study found lower TCR diversity in persistent Graves' patients than in newly diagnosed ones.

Building the TCR beta libraries relied on iRepertoire HTBI primers, and CDR3 regions underwent Arm-PCR. In the study's own analysis: Sample data revealed fewer than 70 TRBV and 14 TRBJ segments. TCRdb called the multiplex PCR reads again in MiXCR, with one record for every CDR3 protein. It is TCRdb's table, rather than the study itself, that gives the V and J calls and clone size. Of 400,000 to 500,000 distinct CDR3 sequences detected, approximately 22% appear once; the ten largest clones hold roughly an eighth. The source is a female donor with Graves disease. The sequencing here drew on peripheral blood mononuclear cells (PBMCs), taken when the disease was refractory, from a patient treated with antithyroid drugs.

This chain's CDR3 is CASSLTRDSSYEQYF. In DNA, the CDR3 is TGTGCCAGCAGCCTTACCCGGGACTCCTCCTACGAGCAGTACTTC. The chain uses TRBV7-3 and TRBJ2-7; a possible D gene is TRBD2 (6 bases). Germline V CDR1 and CDR2: SGHTA, FQGTGA. Between the trimmed V and J ends, which lost 5 bases and 0 bases, there was a span of 14 bases. The length of the CDR3 is 15 residues.